This T cell receptor beta chain was obtained from a study of control samples from healthy donors and cancer patients. The germline V and J ends were trimmed by 2 bases and 8 bases, with 12 bases remaining between them. Germline V gives CDR1 MNHEY, CDR2 SVGAGI. There are 13 residues in the CDR3. Data came from immunoSEQ multiplex PCR; TCRdb stores just in-frame clones and leaves some out. This repertoire shows more than 85,000 clones, 92% found once; its top ten account for roughly 2.5%. This clonotype originated in a woman between 18 and 29 years old in good health. Sequencing was carried out using blood. The chain employs TRBV6-5 and TRBJ1-2, with D maybe TRBD1 (6 bases). The CDR3 region is CASSYGTHRGYTF. The CDR3, as DNA: TGTGCCAGCAGTTACGGGACACATCGAGGCTACACCTTC.